The clone carrying this T cell receptor (beta chain) ranks as hyperexpanded (1% or more). This record comes from a study of spatial heterogeneity in lung cancer. TCRdb reanalysed the 5' RACE reads using MiXCR and keeps one entry per CDR3 protein. The data show tens of thousands of distinct CDR3 sequences, 5% to 6% seen once. Regarding time point: blood at routine non-recurrence follow-up after resection. Unsorted whole RNA of tumor, nontumor lung or frozen PBMC was sequenced. This sequence originates from a female donor with early-stage non-small cell lung cancer. This material consisted of PBMCs, taken at follow-up.

The DNA for the CDR3 is TGTGCCAGCAGCCAAGGACTAGCGGGAGGTAATGAGCAGTTCTTC. Its protein is CASSQGLAGGNEQFF. The chain employs TRBV7-2 and TRBJ2-1; 14 nucleotides agree with TRBD2. The V gene's germline CDR1 is SGHTA and CDR2 FQGNSA. J lost 7 bases, V lost 5 bases, and 4 bases had no gene match. The CDR3 is made up of 15 amino acids.